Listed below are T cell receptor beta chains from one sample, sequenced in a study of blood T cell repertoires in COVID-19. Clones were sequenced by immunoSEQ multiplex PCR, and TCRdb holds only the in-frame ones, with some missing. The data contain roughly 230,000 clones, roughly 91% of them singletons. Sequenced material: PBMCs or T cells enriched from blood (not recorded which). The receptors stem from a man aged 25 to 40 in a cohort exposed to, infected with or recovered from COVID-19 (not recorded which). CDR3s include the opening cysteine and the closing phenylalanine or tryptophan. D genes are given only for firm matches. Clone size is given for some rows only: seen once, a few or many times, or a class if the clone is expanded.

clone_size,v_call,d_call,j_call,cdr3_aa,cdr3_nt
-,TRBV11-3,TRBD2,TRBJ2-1,CASSLGAGGRREQFF,TGTGCCAGCAGCCTGGGGGCGGGAGGGCGCCGTGAGCAGTTCTTC
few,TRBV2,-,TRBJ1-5,CASSPRGQNTYSFNQPQHF,TGTGCCAGCAGCCCTAGAGGACAGAATACTTACAGCTTCAATCAGCCCCAGCATTTT
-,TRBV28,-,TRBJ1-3,CASSLQGRADTIYF,TGTGCCAGCAGTTTACAAGGCAGGGCGGACACCATATATTTT
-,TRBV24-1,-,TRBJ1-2,CATSGSGGYTF,TGTGCCACCAGTGGTTCCGGTGGCTACACCTTC
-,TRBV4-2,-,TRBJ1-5,CASSQGVGNQPQHF,TGTGCCAGCAGCCAAGGAGTTGGCAATCAGCCCCAGCATTTT
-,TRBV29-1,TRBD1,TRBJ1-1,CSALLPTGSSEAFF,TGCAGCGCATTACTCCCGACAGGGTCTTCTGAAGCTTTCTTT
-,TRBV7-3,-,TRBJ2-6,CASSQGTSGANVLTF,TGTGCCAGCAGTCAGGGGACGTCAGGGGCCAACGTCCTGACTTTC
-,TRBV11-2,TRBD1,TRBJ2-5,CASSLDRVQETQYF,TGTGCCAGCAGCCTAGACAGGGTCCAAGAGACCCAGTACTTC
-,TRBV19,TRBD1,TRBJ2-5,CASSIKGTGSQETQYF,TGTGCCAGTAGTATTAAAGGGACAGGGTCTCAAGAGACCCAGTACTTC
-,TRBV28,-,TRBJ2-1,CASRLNYNEQFF,TGTGCCAGCAGGCTAAATTACAATGAGCAGTTCTTC
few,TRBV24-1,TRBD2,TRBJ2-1,CATSKSGTSGRWRSYNEQFF,TGTGCCACCAGCAAGTCCGGGACTAGCGGGAGGTGGAGGTCCTACAATGAGCAGTTCTTC